This T cell receptor (beta chain) was recorded in a study of shared clonotypes between healthy human individuals. Among the donors, all were Caucasian adults who lived in Nashville, Tennessee. Germline loops: CDR1 MGHDK, CDR2 SYGVNS. The CDR3 has 15 amino acids. Sequencing of unsorted PBMC DNA was carried out using ten immunoSEQ deep assay plates. Profiling relied on immunoSEQ multiplex PCR, and the TCRdb table lists in-frame clones only, not all of them. Altogether around 510,000 clones are present, around 78% being singletons, with the ten largest covering more than 10%. Worth noting for this clone: A much bigger clone sits one base away, suggesting this may be a read error.

The origin of this receptor is a woman between 35 and 50 years old in good health. Some clones in this sample may be carry-over from other donors' samples. The chain uses TRBV25-1 and TRBJ2-5, with a possible D match to TRBD1 (6 bases). Sequencing was performed on PBMCs. The CDR3 region is CASSEGTGKQGTQYF. CDR3 in DNA: TGTGCCAGCAGTGAAGGCACAGGGAAACAAGGGACCCAGTACTTC. The full variable domain, with the rest looked up from reference TRBV25-1 and TRBJ2-5, is EADIYQTPRYLVIGTGKKITLECSQTMGHDKMYWYQQDPGMELHLIHYSYGVNSTEKGDLSSESTVSRIRTEHFPLTLESARPSHTSQYLCASSEGTGKQGTQYFGPGTRLLVL.